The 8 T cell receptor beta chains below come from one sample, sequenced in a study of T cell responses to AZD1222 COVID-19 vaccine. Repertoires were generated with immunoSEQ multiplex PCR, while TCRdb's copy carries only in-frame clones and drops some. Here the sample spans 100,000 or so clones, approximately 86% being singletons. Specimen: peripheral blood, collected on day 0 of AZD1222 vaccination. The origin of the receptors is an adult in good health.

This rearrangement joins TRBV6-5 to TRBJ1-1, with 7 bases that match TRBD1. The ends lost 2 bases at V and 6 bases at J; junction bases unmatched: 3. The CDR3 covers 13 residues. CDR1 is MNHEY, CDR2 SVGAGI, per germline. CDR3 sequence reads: CASSYDRDAEAFF. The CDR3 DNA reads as TGTGCCAGCAGTTACGACAGGGACGCTGAAGCTTTCTTT.

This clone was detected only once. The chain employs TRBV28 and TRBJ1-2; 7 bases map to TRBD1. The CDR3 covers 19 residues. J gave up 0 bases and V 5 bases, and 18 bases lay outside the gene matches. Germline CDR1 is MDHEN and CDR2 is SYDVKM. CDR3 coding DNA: TGTGCCAGCAGTCAAATGGGAACAGGGGCCCCCAAGGCTAACTATGGCTACACCTTC. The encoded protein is CASSQMGTGAPKANYGYTF.

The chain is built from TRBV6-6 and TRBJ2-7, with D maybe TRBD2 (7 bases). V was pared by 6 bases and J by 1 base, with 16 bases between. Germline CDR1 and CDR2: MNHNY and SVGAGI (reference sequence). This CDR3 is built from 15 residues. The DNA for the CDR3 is TGTGCCAGCAGAGGGGGGCTAGCGGCATCCTACGAGCAGTACTTC. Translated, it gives CASRGGLAASYEQYF.

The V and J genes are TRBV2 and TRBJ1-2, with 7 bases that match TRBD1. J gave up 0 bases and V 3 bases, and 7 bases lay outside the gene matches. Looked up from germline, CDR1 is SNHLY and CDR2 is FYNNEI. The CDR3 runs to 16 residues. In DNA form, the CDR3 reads TGTGCCAGCAGTGACGACTCTACAGGGGCTAACTATGGCTACACCTTC. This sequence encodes CASSDDSTGANYGYTF.

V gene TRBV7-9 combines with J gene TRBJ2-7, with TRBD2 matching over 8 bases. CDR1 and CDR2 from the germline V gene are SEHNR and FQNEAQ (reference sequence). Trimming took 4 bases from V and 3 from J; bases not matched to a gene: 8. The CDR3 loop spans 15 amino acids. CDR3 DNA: TGTGCCAGCAGCTCAATAAGCGGGAGAAGCTACGAGCAGTACTTC. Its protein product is CASSSISGRSYEQYF.

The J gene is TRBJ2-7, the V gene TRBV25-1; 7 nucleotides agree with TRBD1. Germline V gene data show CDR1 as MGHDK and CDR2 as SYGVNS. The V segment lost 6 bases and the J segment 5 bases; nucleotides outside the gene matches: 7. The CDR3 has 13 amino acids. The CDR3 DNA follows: TGTGCCAGCAGAAGGTCAGGGGGTAACGAGCAGTACTTC. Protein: CASRRSGGNEQYF.

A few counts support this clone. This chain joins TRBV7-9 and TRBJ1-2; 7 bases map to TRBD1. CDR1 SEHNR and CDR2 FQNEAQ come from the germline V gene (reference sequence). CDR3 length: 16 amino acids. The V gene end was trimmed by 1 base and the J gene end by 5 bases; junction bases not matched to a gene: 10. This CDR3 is CASSLGRAGGRYGYTF. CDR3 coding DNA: TGTGCCAGCAGCTTAGGAAGGGCAGGGGGGAGGTATGGCTACACCTTC.

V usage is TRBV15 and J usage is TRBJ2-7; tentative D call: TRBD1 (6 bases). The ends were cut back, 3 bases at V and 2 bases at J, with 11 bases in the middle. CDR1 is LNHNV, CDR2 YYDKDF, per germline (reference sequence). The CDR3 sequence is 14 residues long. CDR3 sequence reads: CATSSRDTAYEQYF. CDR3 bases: TGTGCCACCAGCAGCCGGGACACAGCCTACGAGCAGTACTTC.